The sample holds many counts of the clone carrying this TCR beta chain. Its antigen is unknown. This sample is drawn from a study of T cells in Graves' hyperthyroidism and ophthalmopathy. About the study: The blood sample was taken at first diagnosis, before treatment began. General study results and limits: Most clonotypes that expanded in the thyroid above 0.001 also showed up in blood.

V shed 5 bases and J 5 bases; nucleotides not matched to a gene: 7. This CDR3 has 14 residues. Per germline, CDR1 SGHNT and CDR2 YENEEA. The investigators amplified TCR beta CDR3 regions from RNA transcripts. The primer set for the first-round RT-PCR of the TCR CDR3 was HTBI. From the multiplex PCR reads, TCRdb called clonotypes with MiXCR, one entry per CDR3 protein. Here the sample spans 30,000 to 45,000 distinct CDR3 sequences, around 50% being singletons. The study left out patients who had uncontrolled infection, other autoimmune disease, pregnancy or lactation. The chain uses TRBV11-3 and TRBJ2-5; TRBD1 matches 8 bases. The specimen was blood. The receptor was isolated from a man aged 40-55 years with Graves' ophthalmopathy. CDR3 in amino acids: CASSKPGGGETQYF. The CDR3 DNA reads TGTGCCAGCAGCAAGCCAGGGGGCGGGGAGACCCAGTACTTC.